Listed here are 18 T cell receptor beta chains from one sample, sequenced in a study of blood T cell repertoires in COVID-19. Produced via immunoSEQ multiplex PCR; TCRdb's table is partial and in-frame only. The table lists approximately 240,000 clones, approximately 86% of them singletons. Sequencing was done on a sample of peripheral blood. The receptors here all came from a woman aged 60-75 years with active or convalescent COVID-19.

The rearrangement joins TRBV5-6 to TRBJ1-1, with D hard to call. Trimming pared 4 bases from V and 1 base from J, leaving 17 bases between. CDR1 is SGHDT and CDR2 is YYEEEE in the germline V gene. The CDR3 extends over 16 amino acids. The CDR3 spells CASSHTRRLGNTEAFF. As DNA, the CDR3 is TGTGCCAGCAGCCATACTAGACGCCTGGGGAACACTGAAGCTTTCTTT.

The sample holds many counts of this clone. This CDR3 reads CASSLGSGRVEQYF. The CDR3 coding sequence is TGTGCCAGCAGCTTAGGAAGCGGGAGAGTCGAGCAGTACTTC. This chain connects TRBV7-8 to TRBJ2-7, with 8 bases that match TRBD2. The CDR3 totals 14 residues. Germline V gives CDR1 SGHVS, CDR2 FQNEAQ. V was clipped by 1 base and J by 6 bases; unmatched bases: 5.

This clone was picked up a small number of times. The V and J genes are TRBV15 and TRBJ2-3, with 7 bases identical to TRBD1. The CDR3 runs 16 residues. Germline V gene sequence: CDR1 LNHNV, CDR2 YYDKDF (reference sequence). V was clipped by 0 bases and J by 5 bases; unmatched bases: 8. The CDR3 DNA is TGTGCCACCAGCAGAGATAGGACAGGCCGTGGAGATACGCAGTATTTT. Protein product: CATSRDRTGRGDTQYF.

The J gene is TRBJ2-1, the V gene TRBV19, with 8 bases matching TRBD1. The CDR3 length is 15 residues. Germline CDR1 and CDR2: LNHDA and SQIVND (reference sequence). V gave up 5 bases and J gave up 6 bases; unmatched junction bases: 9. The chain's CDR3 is CASSPQWQGANEQFF. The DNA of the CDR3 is TGTGCCAGTAGTCCTCAGTGGCAGGGGGCCAATGAGCAGTTCTTC. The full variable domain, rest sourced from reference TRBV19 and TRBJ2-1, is DGGITQSPKYLFRKEGQNVTLSCEQNLNHDAMYWYRQDPGQGLRLIYYSQIVNDFQKGDIAEGYSVSREKKESFPLTVTSAQKNPTAFYLCASSPQWQGANEQFFGPGTRLTVL.

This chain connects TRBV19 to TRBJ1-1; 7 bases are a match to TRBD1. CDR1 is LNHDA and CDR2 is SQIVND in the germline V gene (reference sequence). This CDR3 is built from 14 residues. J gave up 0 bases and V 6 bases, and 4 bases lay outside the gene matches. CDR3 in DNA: TGTGCCAGTAGGGTACAGGGGATGAACACTGAAGCTTTCTTT. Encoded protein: CASRVQGMNTEAFF.

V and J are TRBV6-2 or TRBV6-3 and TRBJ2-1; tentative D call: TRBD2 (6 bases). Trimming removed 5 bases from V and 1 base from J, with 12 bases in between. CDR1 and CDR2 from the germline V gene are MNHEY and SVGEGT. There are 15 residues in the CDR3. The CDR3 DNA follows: TGTGCCAGCAGTCGCAACCGGGGGTCCTACAATGAGCAGTTCTTC. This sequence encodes CASSRNRGSYNEQFF.

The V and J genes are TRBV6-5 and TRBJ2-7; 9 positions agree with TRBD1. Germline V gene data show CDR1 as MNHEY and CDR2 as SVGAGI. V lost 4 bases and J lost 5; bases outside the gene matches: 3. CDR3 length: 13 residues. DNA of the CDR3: TGTGCCAGCAGTTGGGACAGGGATGACGAGCAGTACGTC. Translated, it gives CASSWDRDDEQYV.

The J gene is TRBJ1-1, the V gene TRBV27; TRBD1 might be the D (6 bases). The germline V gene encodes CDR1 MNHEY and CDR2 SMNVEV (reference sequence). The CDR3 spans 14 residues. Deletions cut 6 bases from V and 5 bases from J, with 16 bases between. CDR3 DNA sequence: TGTGCCAGCAGCCTCTGGGGGGGGCCAACTGAAGCTTTCTTT. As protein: CASSLWGGPTEAFF.

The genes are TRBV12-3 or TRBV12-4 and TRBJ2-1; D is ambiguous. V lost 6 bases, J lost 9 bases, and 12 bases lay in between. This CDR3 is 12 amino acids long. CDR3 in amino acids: CASSSLALEQFF. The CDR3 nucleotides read TGTGCCAGCAGCTCTTTAGCTCTTGAGCAGTTCTTC.

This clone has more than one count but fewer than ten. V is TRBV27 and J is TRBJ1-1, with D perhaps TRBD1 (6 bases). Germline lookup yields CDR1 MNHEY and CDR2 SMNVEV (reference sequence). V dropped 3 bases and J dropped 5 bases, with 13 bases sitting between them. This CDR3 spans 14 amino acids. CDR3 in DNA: TGTGCCAGCAGTTTGCTGGGGGCTCGGACTGAAGCTTTCTTT. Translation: CASSLLGARTEAFF.

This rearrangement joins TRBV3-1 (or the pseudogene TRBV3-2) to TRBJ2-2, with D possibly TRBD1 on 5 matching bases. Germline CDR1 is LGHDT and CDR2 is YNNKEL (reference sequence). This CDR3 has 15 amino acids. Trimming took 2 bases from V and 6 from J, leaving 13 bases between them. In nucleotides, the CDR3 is TGTGCCAGCAGCCAACGGCCAGGGTCTGCCGGGGAGCTGTTTTTT. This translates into CASSQRPGSAGELFF.

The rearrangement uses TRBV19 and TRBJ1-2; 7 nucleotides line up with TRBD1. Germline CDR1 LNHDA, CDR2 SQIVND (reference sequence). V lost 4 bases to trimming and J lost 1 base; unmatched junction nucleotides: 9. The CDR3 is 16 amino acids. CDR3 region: CASSTKRTGFNYGYTF. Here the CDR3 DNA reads TGTGCCAGTAGTACCAAGCGGACAGGCTTTAACTATGGCTACACCTTC.

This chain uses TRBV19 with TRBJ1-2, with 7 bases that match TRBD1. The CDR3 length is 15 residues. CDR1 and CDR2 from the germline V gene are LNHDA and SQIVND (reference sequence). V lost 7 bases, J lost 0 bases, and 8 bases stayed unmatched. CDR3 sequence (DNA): TGTGCCAGTATTCCGTCGACAGGGACTAACTATGGCTACACCTTC. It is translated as CASIPSTGTNYGYTF.

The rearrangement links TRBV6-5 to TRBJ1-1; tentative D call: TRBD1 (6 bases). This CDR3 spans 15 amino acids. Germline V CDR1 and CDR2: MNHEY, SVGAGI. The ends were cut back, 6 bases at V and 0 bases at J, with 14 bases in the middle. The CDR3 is CASSRYRDVNTEAFF. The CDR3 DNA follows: TGTGCCAGCAGCCGCTACAGGGATGTGAACACTGAAGCTTTCTTT.

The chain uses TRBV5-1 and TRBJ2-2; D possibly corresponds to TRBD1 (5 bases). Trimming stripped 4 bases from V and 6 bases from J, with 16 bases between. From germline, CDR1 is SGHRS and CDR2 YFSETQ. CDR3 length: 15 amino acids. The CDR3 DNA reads TGCGCCAGCAGCGGGCGGACATCGGGCGCCGGGGAGCTGTTTTTT. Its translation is CASSGRTSGAGELFF.

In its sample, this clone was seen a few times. CDR3 protein: CASSPGGRGAYNEQFF. DNA for the CDR3: TGTGCCAGCAGCCCAGGGGGCCGGGGGGCCTACAATGAGCAGTTCTTC. V is TRBV9 and J is TRBJ2-1; TRBD1 might be the D (8 bases). Trimming stripped 4 bases from V and 2 bases from J, with 16 bases between. CDR1 and CDR2 from the germline V gene are SGDLS and YYNGEE. CDR3 size: 16 residues.

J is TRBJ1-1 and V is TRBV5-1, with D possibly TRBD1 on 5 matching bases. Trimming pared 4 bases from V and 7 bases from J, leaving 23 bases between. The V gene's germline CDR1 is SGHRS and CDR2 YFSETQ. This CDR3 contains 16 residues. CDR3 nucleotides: TGCGCCAGCAGCCTTAACACGGGGGTTACTGCCCTTGAAGCTTTCTTT. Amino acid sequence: CASSLNTGVTALEAFF.

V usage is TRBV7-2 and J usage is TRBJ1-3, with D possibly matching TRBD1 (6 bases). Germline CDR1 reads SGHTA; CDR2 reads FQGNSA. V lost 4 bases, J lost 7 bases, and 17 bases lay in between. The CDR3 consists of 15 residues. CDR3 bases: TGTGCCAGCAGCTCGACCCCACAGGGACGGAACACCATATATTTT. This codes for CASSSTPQGRNTIYF.